These T cell receptor beta chains were read from a single sample in a study of vaccination effects on CD4 cells after COVID-19. The table came from immunoSEQ multiplex PCR; TCRdb's copy has only in-frame clones and leaves some out. The sample contains under 70,000 clones, over 70% of which appear only once. These receptors' antigens are unknown. The input for sequencing was CD4+ T cells from PBMCs cultured without peptide, taken after COVID-19 vaccination. Receptor source: a human donor who received a COVID-19 vaccine. The CDR3 runs from the conserved cysteine through the conserved F or W. A D gene is named only where the DNA matches it firmly. The listing skips clone size in some rows; elsewhere it reads once, few, many or a size class.

CDR3aa: CASSPDILDEQFF
CDR3nt: TGTGCCAGCTCCCCCGACATTCTCGATGAGCAGTTCTTC
abundance: NA
d_gene: NA
j_gene: TRBJ2-1
v_gene: TRBV18

CDR3aa: CASSPGLAGLETQYF
CDR3nt: TGCGCCAGCAGCCCGGGACTAGCGGGTTTAGAGACCCAGTACTTC
abundance: NA
d_gene: TRBD2
j_gene: TRBJ2-5
v_gene: TRBV10-1

CDR3aa: CASSRRPRGNTEAFF
CDR3nt: TGTGCCAGCAGCCGACGCCCCCGGGGGAACACTGAAGCTTTCTTT
abundance: NA
d_gene: NA
j_gene: TRBJ1-1
v_gene: TRBV6-5

CDR3aa: CASSYSPRGNANTIYF
CDR3nt: TGTGCCAGCAGTTACTCGCCCCGGGGAAATGCAAACACCATATATTTT
abundance: few
d_gene: NA
j_gene: TRBJ1-3
v_gene: TRBV6-5

CDR3aa: CSVEDGDTEAFF
CDR3nt: TGCAGCGTTGAAGATGGGGACACTGAAGCTTTCTTT
abundance: NA
d_gene: NA
j_gene: TRBJ1-1
v_gene: TRBV29-1

CDR3aa: CASSFSSNQPQHF
CDR3nt: TGTGCCAGCAGTTTTAGTAGCAATCAGCCCCAGCATTTT
abundance: NA
d_gene: NA
j_gene: TRBJ1-5
v_gene: TRBV6-5

CDR3aa: CASSRQTNTGELFF
CDR3nt: TGTGCCAGCAGTAGACAGACGAACACCGGGGAGCTGTTTTTT
abundance: few
d_gene: NA
j_gene: TRBJ2-2
v_gene: TRBV27

CDR3aa: CASSSYNSPLHF
CDR3nt: TGTGCCAGCAGCTCCTATAATTCACCCCTCCACTTT
abundance: once
d_gene: NA
j_gene: TRBJ1-6
v_gene: TRBV6-5

CDR3aa: CASSLGPIGSGANVLTF
CDR3nt: TGCGCCAGCAGCTTGGGTCCCATAGGGTCCGGGGCCAACGTCCTGACTTTC
abundance: few
d_gene: NA
j_gene: TRBJ2-6
v_gene: TRBV5-1

CDR3aa: CASRGQGGELFF
CDR3nt: TGTGCCAGCAGGGGACAGGGCGGGGAGCTGTTTTTT
abundance: few
d_gene: TRBD1
j_gene: TRBJ2-2
v_gene: TRBV2

CDR3aa: CASSRRLAGGPADTQYF
CDR3nt: TGTGCCAGCAGTCGGCGACTAGCGGGGGGGCCGGCCGATACGCAGTATTTT
abundance: once
d_gene: TRBD2
j_gene: TRBJ2-3
v_gene: TRBV2

CDR3aa: CASSVRKGSANTEAFF
CDR3nt: TGTGCCAGCAGCGTCCGAAAGGGATCGGCGAACACTGAAGCTTTCTTT
abundance: NA
d_gene: NA
j_gene: TRBJ1-1
v_gene: TRBV25-1

CDR3aa: CASSVAPNTEAFF
CDR3nt: TGTGCCAGCAGCGTAGCACCGAACACTGAAGCTTTCTTT
abundance: few
d_gene: NA
j_gene: TRBJ1-1
v_gene: TRBV9

CDR3aa: CASSLSGLAGETQYF
CDR3nt: TGCGCCAGCAGCTTATCGGGACTAGCGGGGGAGACCCAGTACTTC
abundance: NA
d_gene: TRBD2
j_gene: TRBJ2-5
v_gene: TRBV5-1

CDR3aa: CASSELNYGYTF
CDR3nt: TGTGCCAGCAGTGAGCTAAACTATGGCTACACCTTC
abundance: NA
d_gene: NA
j_gene: TRBJ1-2
v_gene: TRBV6-1

CDR3aa: CASSEGASGANVLTF
CDR3nt: TGTGCCAGCAGTGAGGGGGCCTCTGGGGCCAACGTCCTGACTTTC
abundance: NA
d_gene: NA
j_gene: TRBJ2-6
v_gene: TRBV2

CDR3aa: CASSPGGGRLIHEQFF
CDR3nt: TGTGCCAGCAGCCCCGGGGGGGGGCGGCTCATCCATGAGCAGTTCTTC
abundance: NA
d_gene: TRBD2
j_gene: TRBJ2-1
v_gene: TRBV7-2

CDR3aa: CASSLVPPNNEQFF
CDR3nt: TGCGCCAGCAGCTTGGTGCCCCCCAACAATGAGCAGTTCTTC
abundance: NA
d_gene: NA
j_gene: TRBJ2-1
v_gene: TRBV5-1

CDR3aa: CAIRARTGEGGTEAFF
CDR3nt: TGTGCCATCAGGGCCCGTACAGGGGAAGGTGGCACTGAAGCTTTCTTT
abundance: NA
d_gene: TRBD1
j_gene: TRBJ1-1
v_gene: TRBV10-3

CDR3aa: CASTATGMETQYF
CDR3nt: TGTGCCAGCACGGCGACAGGGATGGAGACCCAGTACTTC
abundance: NA
d_gene: TRBD1
j_gene: TRBJ2-5
v_gene: TRBV2

CDR3aa: CSARASGGNTIYF
CDR3nt: TGCAGCGCGCGAGCCTCAGGTGGGAACACCATATATTTT
abundance: NA
d_gene: NA
j_gene: TRBJ1-3
v_gene: TRBV29-1

CDR3aa: CASSLSGVGYGYTF
CDR3nt: TGCGCCAGCAGCTTGTCGGGGGTCGGCTATGGCTACACCTTC
abundance: NA
d_gene: NA
j_gene: TRBJ1-2
v_gene: TRBV5-1

CDR3aa: CASSLVLRELGPDTQYF
CDR3nt: TGTGCCAGCAGCTTAGTCCTCCGAGAGCTGGGGCCAGATACGCAGTATTTT
abundance: NA
d_gene: NA
j_gene: TRBJ2-3
v_gene: TRBV7-2